One and the same sample provided the 8 T cell receptor beta chains below, sequenced in a study of response to subunit inactivated influenza vaccine (dated by TCRdb to 2016 to 2019). The library was produced with RT-PCR. Instrument on record: Illumina HiSeq 2500. TCRdb applied fastp at Q25 and MiXCR to the public reads, then kept only in-frame beta chains. Duplicate CDR3 protein sequences are folded into a single record with the most common DNA and genes. Counted in this sample were 710,000 or so distinct CDR3 sequences; 15% to 19% of them appeared once. Of the sample, under 14% is held by the ten largest clones. Sequencing used PBMCs from blood, obtained approximately 12 days after vaccination. The receptor source for this set is a man aged 45-60 years who received an inactivated influenza vaccine. Donor details come from another sample of the same person, matched by shared clones.

In this sample, this clonotype turned up a few times. The chain couples TRBV29-1 to TRBJ2-7, with D tentatively TRBD2 (5 bases). CDR1 is SQVTM and CDR2 is ANQGSEA in the germline V gene. The CDR3 spans 13 residues. V was pared by 4 bases and J by 0 bases, with 10 bases between. The CDR3 DNA follows: TGCAGCGTTGTCGGACTGAGCTCCTACGAGCAGTACTTC. This codes for CSVVGLSSYEQYF.

This clonotype occurred many times. The chain is built from TRBV30 and TRBJ2-6; D unresolved. The V gene lost 2 bases and the J gene lost 1 base, with 3 bases spanning the gap. This CDR3 is 13 amino acids long. CDR1 GTSNPN and CDR2 SVGIG come from the germline V gene (reference sequence). The CDR3 loop reads CAWSRSGANVLTF. The CDR3 nucleotides read TGTGCCTGGAGTCGTTCTGGGGCCAACGTCCTGACTTTC.

The J gene is TRBJ1-1, the V gene TRBV6-1; TRBD1 might be the D (5 bases). This CDR3 is 16 amino acids long. CDR1 is MNHNS and CDR2 is SASEGT in the germline V gene. The V gene lost 3 bases and the J gene lost 1 base, with 15 bases spanning the gap. CDR3 residues: CASSDPPGSGNTEAFF. DNA for the CDR3: TGTGCCAGCAGTGACCCCCCAGGGTCGGGGAACACTGAAGCTTTCTTT.

This CDR3 is CASSEDGRTGNEKLFF. The CDR3, as DNA: TGTGCCAGCAGTGAAGATGGGCGGACGGGGAATGAAAAACTGTTTTTT. The V and J genes are TRBV6-1 and TRBJ1-4; D remains ambiguous. There are 16 residues in the CDR3. V lost 1 base and J 5 bases, leaving 14 bases between the germline ends. Germline-derived CDR1 and CDR2 are MNHNS and SASEGT.

The V and J genes are TRBV28 and TRBJ2-1, with D unclear. The ends were cut back, 3 bases at V and 7 bases at J, with 13 bases in the middle. The CDR3 has 14 amino acids. In germline, CDR1 is MDHEN, CDR2 SYDVKM. The CDR3 DNA follows: TGTGCCAGCAGTTTTGGACCCGCGGAGAATGAGCAGTTCTTC. Protein: CASSFGPAENEQFF.

This clonotype turned up a few times. The chain links TRBV15 to TRBJ2-7; 11 positions match TRBD1. The CDR3 extends over 14 amino acids. CDR1 LNHNV and CDR2 YYDKDF come from the germline V gene (reference sequence). V was clipped by 4 bases and J by 7 bases; unmatched bases: 6. The DNA of the CDR3 is TGTGCCACCAGCACAGGACAGGGGGCACGGGAGCAGTACTTC. Amino acid sequence: CATSTGQGAREQYF. Together with reference TRBV15 and TRBJ2-7, the CDR3 gives the full variable domain: DAMVIQNPRYQVTQFGKPVTLSCSQTLNHNVMYWYQQKSSQAPKLLFHYYDKDFNNEADTPDNFQSRRPNTSFCFLDIRSPGLGDTAMYLCATSTGQGAREQYFGPGTRLTVT.

The chain recombines TRBV25-1 with TRBJ2-1; D remains ambiguous. This CDR3 region has 14 residues. Trimming cost V 1 base and J 12 bases, with 16 bases left between them. Germline assignment: CDR1 MGHDK and CDR2 SYGVNS. CDR3 loop: CASSESRMLFGQFF. CDR3 DNA sequence: TGTGCCAGCAGTGAATCCCGTATGTTATTTGGGCAGTTCTTC.

The rearrangement uses TRBV7-2 and TRBJ2-3; 7 positions match TRBD2. Trimming took 2 bases from V and 4 from J; bases not matched to a gene: 6. This CDR3 is 15 amino acids long. In germline, CDR1 is SGHTA, CDR2 FQGNSA. The CDR3 sequence: CASSLMSSGSDTQYF. CDR3 DNA: TGTGCCAGCAGCTTAATGTCTAGCGGTTCAGATACGCAGTATTTT.